The clone carrying this T cell receptor beta chain came up many times. This sample was taken from a study of metastatic and nonmetastatic thyroid tumors. On the study more broadly: Comparison of repertoires was carried out across blood and tumor or nodule tissue from malignant and benign thyroid patients.

There were no patients who had received any treatment before thyroid surgery. Via MiXCR, TCRdb re-called the PCR reads. The repertoire includes approximately 21,000 clones, around 28% of them detected once, and about a fifth sits in the top ten. The sample consisted of blood. The TCR sequence derives from a female donor with papillary thyroid cancer or a benign thyroid nodule (not recorded which). Some clones in this sample may be carry-over from other donors' samples.

The CDR3 region has the DNA TGTGCCAGCAGCCAAGGCGTTAAGAACACTGAAGCTTTCTTT. Translated, it gives CASSQGVKNTEAFF. V gene TRBV3-1 combines with J gene TRBJ1-1; no clear D. Germline V gene data show CDR1 as LGHDT and CDR2 as YNNKEL (reference sequence). The V end was cut by 1 base, the J end by 1 base, with 7 bases between. The CDR3 runs 14 residues.